This entry concerns a single T cell receptor (beta chain). This sample was included in a study of blood T cell repertoires in COVID-19. CDR1 MRHNA and CDR2 SNTAGT come from the germline V gene. V lost 6 bases, J lost 0 bases, and 2 bases stayed unmatched. The CDR3 has 14 amino acids. As handled by the study authors: Estimated nucleated cell counts came from reference gene primer amplification. Assay: immunoSEQ multiplex PCR; the TCRdb copy retains only in-frame clones and omits some. For V, J and clone size, that table is used; D and trimming come from the DNA. This table holds some 200,000 clones, 88% found once.

This receptor was identified in a man between 65 and 80 years old with acute or convalescent COVID-19. This sequence joins TRBV6-4 and TRBJ1-5, with 7 bases fitting TRBD1. Sequencing was carried out using peripheral blood. The chain's CDR3 is CASRQGHSNQPQHF. CDR3 in DNA: TGTGCCAGCAGACAGGGGCATAGCAATCAGCCCCAGCATTTT.